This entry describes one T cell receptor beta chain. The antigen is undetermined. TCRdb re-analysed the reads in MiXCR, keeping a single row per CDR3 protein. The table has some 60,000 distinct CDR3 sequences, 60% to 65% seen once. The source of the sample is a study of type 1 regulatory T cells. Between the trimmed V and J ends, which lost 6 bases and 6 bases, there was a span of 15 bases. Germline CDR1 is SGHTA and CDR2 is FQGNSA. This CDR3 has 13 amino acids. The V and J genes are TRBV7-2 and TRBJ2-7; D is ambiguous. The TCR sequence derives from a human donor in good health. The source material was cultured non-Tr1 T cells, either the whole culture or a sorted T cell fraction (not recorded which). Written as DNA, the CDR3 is TGTGCCAGCAGTCCATTCTCGCTCGGCGAGCAGTACTTC. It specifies CASSPFSLGEQYF.